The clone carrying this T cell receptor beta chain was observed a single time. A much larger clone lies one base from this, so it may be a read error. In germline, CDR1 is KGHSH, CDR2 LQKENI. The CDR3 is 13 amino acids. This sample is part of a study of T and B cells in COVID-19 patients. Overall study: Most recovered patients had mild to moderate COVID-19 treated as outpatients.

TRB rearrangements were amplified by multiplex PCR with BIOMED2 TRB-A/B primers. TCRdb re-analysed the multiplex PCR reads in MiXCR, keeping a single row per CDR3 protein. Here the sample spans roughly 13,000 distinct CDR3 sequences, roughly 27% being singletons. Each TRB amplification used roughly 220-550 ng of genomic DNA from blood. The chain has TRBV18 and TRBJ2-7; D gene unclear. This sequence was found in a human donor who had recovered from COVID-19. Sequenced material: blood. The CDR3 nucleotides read TGTGCCAGCTTACCAAAGCGCTCCTACGAGCAGTACTTC. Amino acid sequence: CASLPKRSYEQYF.